The 14 T cell receptor beta chains given below trace back to one sample, sequenced in a study of T cells in women clearing cervical HPV infection. Assay: immunoSEQ multiplex PCR; the TCRdb copy retains only in-frame clones and omits some. This repertoire includes under 45,000 clones. Sequenced sample: blood buffy coat. The receptors derive from a woman aged 18-70 years with a cervical HPV16 infection that either progressed to CIN3+ or cleared (not recorded which).

As for this clone: The read halts 3 residues ahead of the CDR3 end, with the missing end drawn from the germline J gene. The V gene is TRBV5-1, the J gene TRBJ2-7; D is perhaps TRBD1 (5 bases). The CDR3 loop spans 13 amino acids. Deletions cut 4 bases from V and 6 bases from J, with 14 bases between. Germline assignment: CDR1 SGHRS and CDR2 YFSETQ. Partial CDR3 DNA: TGCGCCAGCAGCACCTCAGGGATGGGCGAG. This gives the protein CASSTSGMGE. The whole CDR3 is CASSTSGMGEQYF.

To note about this clone: The junction does not match germline at one end; this may be a read error. The read terminates 3 residues before the CDR3 end, so the remaining end is supplied by the germline J gene. J is TRBJ2-3 and V is TRBV4-2; D not certain. The CDR3 has 14 residues. The V gene's germline CDR1 is LGHNA and CDR2 YNFKEQ. The CDR3 reads CASSQVLSTDTQYF. The part of the CDR3 DNA that was read is TGCGCCAGCAGCCAAGTTCTAAGCACAGATACG.

Details on this clone: The CDR3 end is not reached by the read, which stops 3 residues before it; the germline J gene fills it in. The chain carries TRBV14 and TRBJ2-7; TRBD1 might be the D (7 bases). CDR3 length: 14 residues. Germline loops: CDR1 SGHDN, CDR2 FVKESK. Trimming shortened V by 8 bases and J by 0 bases, and 14 bases separated the two germline ends. Partial CDR3 DNA: TGTGCCAGCGGATCCAGGGGGGACTCCTACGAG. Its translation: CASGSRGDSYE. In full, the CDR3 reads CASGSRGDSYEQYF.

Turning to this clone: The CDR3 end lies 3 residues beyond the end of the read and is filled in from the germline J gene. The J gene is TRBJ2-3, the V gene TRBV2, with 7 bases aligning to TRBD1. Trimming removed 5 bases from V and 5 bases from J; junction bases left unmatched: 10. This CDR3 spans 15 amino acids. CDR1 and CDR2 from the germline V gene are SNHLY and FYNNEI. CDR3: CASSLKGTEQDTQYF. The CDR3 DNA, read in part, is TGTGCCAGCAGTTTGAAGGGGACAGAACAAGATACG.

Worth noting for this clone: The CDR3 extends 3 residues past the end of the read, so its final part is completed from the germline J gene. The rearrangement links TRBV7-2 to TRBJ1-2; D gene uncertain. This CDR3 comprises 15 residues. Germline values: CDR1 SGHTA, CDR2 FQGNSA. The CDR3 sequence: CASSRTSGDDYDYTF. CDR3 DNA, as far as it was read: TGTGCCAGCAGCCGTACTAGCGGCGACGACTACGAC.

Concerning this clone itself: Read data end 3 residues before the CDR3 end; the end is taken from the germline J gene. This chain joins TRBV7-3 and TRBJ2-3; possibly TRBD2 for D (5 bases). CDR3 length: 13 amino acids. CDR1 and CDR2 from the germline V gene are SGHTA and FQGTGA. V was clipped by 5 bases and J by 6 bases, with 12 bases between them. The CDR3 bases that were read are TGTGCCAGCAGCCGGGGTTTCCGGGATACG. This encodes CASSRGFRDT. The whole CDR3 reads CASSRGFRDTQYF.

As regards this clone: The read is 3 residues too short to cover the CDR3 end, so that end is filled in from the germline J gene. The chain is built from TRBV28 and TRBJ1-2, with D perhaps TRBD1 (6 bases). The V gene lost 4 bases and the J gene lost 3 bases, with 15 bases spanning the gap. CDR3 size: 15 residues. The germline CDR1 and CDR2 sequences are MDHEN and SYDVKM. The CDR3 spells CASSWELGGYYGYTF. CDR3 DNA (partial): TGTGCCAGCAGTTGGGAGCTTGGGGGCTACTATGGC.

On this clone itself: The read terminates 3 residues before the CDR3 end, so the remaining end is supplied by the germline J gene. The V and J genes are TRBV7-3 and TRBJ2-1, with 9 bases lining up with TRBD2. V was clipped by 3 bases and J by 2 bases; unmatched bases: 2. The CDR3 is 15 residues long. Germline CDR1 reads SGHTA; CDR2 reads FQGTGA. CDR3 region: CASSLLAGAYNEQFF. CDR3 DNA, as far as it was read: TGTGCCAGCAGCTTGTTAGCGGGAGCCTACAATGAG.

By frequency, this clone is medium-sized (0.01 to 0.1%). The CDR3 extends 3 residues past the end of the read, so its final part is completed from the germline J gene. Other DNA sequences within the sample encode an identical CDR3. This chain connects TRBV6-2 or TRBV6-3 to TRBJ2-2; no firm D call. Between the trimmed V and J ends, which lost 3 bases and 8 bases, there was a span of 7 bases. From germline, CDR1 is MNHEY and CDR2 SVGEGT. The CDR3 is 12 residues long. The part of the CDR3 DNA that was read is TGTGCCAGCAGTTATTCCCGTGGGGAG. Translation: CASSYSRGE. The whole CDR3 sequence is CASSYSRGELFF.

On this clone: The read halts 3 residues ahead of the CDR3 end, with the missing end drawn from the germline J gene. The chain has TRBV7-3 and TRBJ2-5, with 8 bases fitting TRBD1. V was pared by 6 bases and J by 5 bases, with 11 bases of the junction left unmatched. Germline CDR1 is SGHTA and CDR2 is FQGTGA. The CDR3 extends over 15 amino acids. The sequenced CDR3 bases are TGTGCCAGCAGTCGGTTGGGGACAGGAGGGGAGACC. It codes for CASSRLGTGGET. The entire CDR3 protein is CASSRLGTGGETQYF.

Remarks on this clone: Read data end 3 residues before the CDR3 end; the end is taken from the germline J gene. The chain carries TRBV28 and TRBJ1-3, with 7 positions matching TRBD1. Germline V CDR1 and CDR2: MDHEN, SYDVKM. The ends lost 2 bases at V and 4 bases at J; junction bases unmatched: 5. This CDR3 contains 15 residues. This CDR3 reads CASSLPDRPGNTIYF. The sequenced part of the CDR3 DNA is TGTGCCAGCAGTTTACCGGACAGGCCCGGAAACACC.

About this clone itself: The read gets to within 3 residues of the CDR3 end, and the germline J gene fills in the rest. V gene TRBV7-2 combines with J gene TRBJ2-1, with no clear D. Trimming removed 4 bases from V and 2 bases from J, with 3 bases in between. The CDR3 is 12 amino acids. Germline V gives CDR1 SGHTA, CDR2 FQGNSA. The CDR3 loop is CASSSAYNEQFF. CDR3 DNA (partial): TGTGCCAGCAGCTCGGCCTACAATGAG.

Details on this clone: The read ends 3 residues shy of where the CDR3 ends; the end is completed using the germline J gene. The chain is built from TRBV30 and TRBJ2-3, with a tentative D call TRBD2 (5 bases). This CDR3 is 11 amino acids long. Germline CDR1 and CDR2: GTSNPN and SVGIG (reference sequence). Trimming removed 2 bases at V and 6 bases at J, with 6 bases between. The sequenced CDR3 bases are TGTGCCTGGAGTTTAGCGGATACG. Its protein product is CAWSLADT. In full, the CDR3 reads CAWSLADTQYF.

Regarding this clone: The missing CDR3 end, 3 residues past where the read stops, is filled in from the germline J gene. The J gene is TRBJ2-1, the V gene TRBV10-3; the D gene is possibly TRBD2 (5 bases). The germline V gene encodes CDR1 ENHRY and CDR2 SYGVKD. V was shortened by 7 bases and J by 4 bases, with 11 bases between the two germline ends. CDR3 length: 13 amino acids. CDR3 residues: CAIMDSTYNEQFF. CDR3 DNA, as far as it was read: TGTGCCATCATGGACTCCACGTACAATGAG.